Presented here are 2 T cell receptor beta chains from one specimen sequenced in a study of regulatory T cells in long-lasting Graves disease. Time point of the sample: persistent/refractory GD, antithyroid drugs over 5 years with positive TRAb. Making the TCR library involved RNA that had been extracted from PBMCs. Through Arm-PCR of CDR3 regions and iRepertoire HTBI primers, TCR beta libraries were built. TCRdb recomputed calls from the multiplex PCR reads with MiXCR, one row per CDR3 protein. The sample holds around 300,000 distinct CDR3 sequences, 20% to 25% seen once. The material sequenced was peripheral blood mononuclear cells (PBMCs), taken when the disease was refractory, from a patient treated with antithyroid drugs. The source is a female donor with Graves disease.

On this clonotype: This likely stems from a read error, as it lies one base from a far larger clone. CDR3 nucleotide sequence: TGTGCCAGCAGCCTATCGGGGGGCGACACCGGGGAGCTGGTTTTT. Residues: CASSLSGGDTGELVF. The chain links TRBV7-2 to TRBJ2-2; D perhaps matches TRBD2 (7 bases). Germline loops: CDR1 SGHTA, CDR2 FQGNSA. The CDR3 extends over 15 amino acids.

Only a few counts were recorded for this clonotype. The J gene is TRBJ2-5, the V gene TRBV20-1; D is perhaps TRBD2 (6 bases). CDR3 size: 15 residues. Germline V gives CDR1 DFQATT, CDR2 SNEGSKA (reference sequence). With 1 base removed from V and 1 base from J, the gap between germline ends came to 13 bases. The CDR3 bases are TGCAGTGCTAGAGGGCGTCGGGGGAGCCAAGAGACCCAGTACTTC. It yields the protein CSARGRRGSQETQYF.